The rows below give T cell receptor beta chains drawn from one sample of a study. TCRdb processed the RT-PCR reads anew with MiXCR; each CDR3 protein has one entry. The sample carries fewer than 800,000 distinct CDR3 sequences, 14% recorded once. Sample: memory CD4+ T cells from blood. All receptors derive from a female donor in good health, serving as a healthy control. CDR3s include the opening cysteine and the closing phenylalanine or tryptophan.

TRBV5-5 CASSLEADFYGYTF
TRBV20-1 CSAIRSSGTANTGELFF
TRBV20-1 CSARRTGSMNTEAFF
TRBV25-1 CASSVRGNTGYTF
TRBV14 CASSQVLAGSTDTQYF
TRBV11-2 CASSFAGNQPQHF
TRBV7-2 CASSLGLGRASGELFF
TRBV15 CATSRGEGQGYTEAFF
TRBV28 CASRTGGREQYF
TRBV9 CASSVLRPGQGMGNGYTF
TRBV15 CATSRDLGLGETQYF
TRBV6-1 CASSAASSRPSEQYF
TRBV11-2 CASSPTLTEAFF
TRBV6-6 CASRPLAGETQYF
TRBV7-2 CASSFGRRFPYEQYF
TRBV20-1 CSARETGAHEQYF
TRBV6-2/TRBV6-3 CASSRGSHGYTF
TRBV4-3 CASSQGFRDRGTDTQYF
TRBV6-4 CASTGDISPNQPQHF
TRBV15 CATSGGGSSGANVLTF